Below are 32 T cell receptor beta chains sequenced from a single sample in a study of T cell responses to AZD1222 COVID-19 vaccine. Assay used: immunoSEQ multiplex PCR; TCRdb lists only in-frame clones, some missing. The sample lists about 100,000 clones, 85% to 90% seen once, with over 15% in the top ten. The sample in question was peripheral blood, obtained on day 0 of AZD1222 vaccination. These receptors were collected from an adult in good health.

V and J are TRBV7-8 and TRBJ2-7; 11 nucleotides agree with TRBD2. The germline gives CDR1 SGHVS, CDR2 FQNEAQ. The CDR3 extends over 17 amino acids. Trimming cost V 2 bases and J 4 bases; bases outside gene matches: 10. CDR3 DNA sequence: TGTGCCAGCAGCTTAAGTGTACTAGCGGGAGAAAGGTACGAGCAGTACTTC. This translates into CASSLSVLAGERYEQYF.

The chain carries TRBV19 and TRBJ2-5; D might be TRBD1 or TRBD2, each matching 6 bases. V was trimmed by 5 bases and J by 2 bases, leaving 21 bases between them. CDR1 is LNHDA, CDR2 SQIVND, per germline (reference sequence). This CDR3 region has 17 residues. The CDR3 is CASSLSIWRGIQETQYF. The CDR3 DNA sequence: TGTGCCAGTAGTCTTAGTATTTGGAGGGGGATACAAGAGACCCAGTACTTC.

This rearrangement joins TRBV24-1 to TRBJ2-5, with 9 bases identical to TRBD2. The CDR3 runs 16 residues. Germline V gives CDR1 KGHDR, CDR2 SFDVKD. Trimming took 5 bases from V and 5 from J; bases not matched to a gene: 11. The CDR3 sequence is CATSAWGAGGRETQYF. In DNA form, the CDR3 reads TGTGCCACCAGTGCCTGGGGAGCGGGGGGCAGGGAGACCCAGTACTTC.

The chain combines TRBV5-1 with TRBJ1-6; 7 bases are shared with TRBD1. Germline V CDR1 and CDR2: SGHRS, YFSETQ. J gave up 10 bases and V 4 bases, and 11 bases lay outside the gene matches. CDR3 size: 15 residues. The CDR3 region has the DNA TGCGCCAGCAGCACAAGACAGGGACGAGGGTCACCCCTCCACTTT. It codes for CASSTRQGRGSPLHF.

This clone was recorded a few times. The chain is built from TRBV2 and TRBJ1-6; D is unresolved. CDR1 is SNHLY and CDR2 is FYNNEI in the germline V gene. V shed 3 bases and J shed 7 bases, with 10 bases lying between them. This CDR3 is 14 amino acids long. For the CDR3, the DNA is TGTGCCAGCAGTGACGGCAGCACCAATTCACCCCTCCACTTT. It is translated as CASSDGSTNSPLHF.

The rearrangement joins TRBV10-2 to TRBJ1-1; D possibly corresponds to TRBD1 (5 bases). CDR3 length equals 14 residues. Trimming stripped 0 bases from V and 1 base from J, with 6 bases between. Germline V gene lookup returns CDR1 WSHSY and CDR2 SAAADI. The CDR3 here is CASSESGANTEAFF. The CDR3 DNA sequence: TGCGCCAGCAGTGAGTCTGGGGCGAACACTGAAGCTTTCTTT.

This chain joins TRBV5-1 and TRBJ2-5, with D possibly being TRBD1 or TRBD2 (5 bases each). This CDR3 is built from 14 residues. Germline V CDR1 and CDR2: SGHRS, YFSETQ. V lost 4 bases and J 5 bases, leaving 15 bases between the germline ends. The CDR3 is CASSGDPHSETQYF. The DNA for the CDR3 is TGCGCCAGCAGCGGGGACCCCCATTCGGAGACCCAGTACTTC.

The chain employs TRBV5-1 and TRBJ2-5, with D perhaps given as TRBD1 or TRBD2 (6 bases each). The CDR3 totals 15 residues. Germline assignment: CDR1 SGHRS and CDR2 YFSETQ. V was cut by 2 bases and J by 1 base, with 12 bases left in between. For the CDR3, the DNA is TGCGCCAGCAGCTTTAGGGGGGCCAGCCAAGAGACCCAGTACTTC. Amino acid sequence: CASSFRGASQETQYF.

This chain connects TRBV7-6 to TRBJ1-6, with D perhaps matching TRBD1 (6 bases). Germline V gene data show CDR1 as SGHVS and CDR2 as FNYEAQ. The V end lost 0 bases, the J end lost 6 bases, and 12 bases lay between the germline ends. This CDR3 is built from 16 residues. DNA for the CDR3: TGTGCCAGCAGCTTAGCATCGGGGGGCCCTAATTCACCCCTCCACTTT. Translated: CASSLASGGPNSPLHF.

As concerns this clone: The same CDR3 is also encoded by other DNA sequences in this sample. The chain has TRBV28 and TRBJ2-3; D is unresolved. Germline assignment: CDR1 MDHEN and CDR2 SYDVKM. With 3 bases removed from V and 3 bases from J, the gap between germline ends came to 4 bases. This CDR3 has 12 amino acids. DNA of the CDR3: TGTGCCAGCAGTTTGATTACAGATACGCAGTATTTT. Translated: CASSLITDTQYF.

The rearrangement links TRBV11-2 to TRBJ2-5; D remains unclear. The CDR3 runs to 13 residues. Germline V gene data show CDR1 as SGHAT and CDR2 as FQNNGV. Trimming removed 3 bases from V and 2 bases from J, with 7 bases in between. The CDR3 is CASSLRQQETQYF. DNA for the CDR3: TGTGCCAGCAGCTTGAGGCAACAAGAGACCCAGTACTTC.

As concerns this clone: Other DNA variants within this sample encode the same CDR3. This sequence joins TRBV5-1 and TRBJ2-3, with D tentatively TRBD1 (5 bases). Germline CDR1 reads SGHRS; CDR2 reads YFSETQ. Trimming pared 0 bases from V and 3 bases from J, leaving 8 bases between. CDR3 length: 14 amino acids. CDR3 in DNA: TGCGCCAGCAGCTTGGAGGCAGGGACAGATACGCAGTATTTT. Protein product: CASSLEAGTDTQYF. The variable domain in full, completed from reference TRBV5-1 and TRBJ2-3, reads KAGVTQTPRYLIKTRGQQVTLSCSPISGHRSVSWYQQTPGQGLQFLFEYFSETQRNKGNFPGRFSGRQFSNSRSEMNVSTLELGDSALYLCASSLEAGTDTQYFGPGTRLTVL.

The chain employs TRBV24-1 and TRBJ2-1; D gene unclear. Germline assignment: CDR1 KGHDR and CDR2 SFDVKD. The CDR3 runs 15 residues. Trimming cost V 0 bases and J 10 bases, with 15 bases left between them. CDR3 in DNA: TGTGCCACCAGTGATTTGTCGGCACCACCCCGAGAGCAGTTCTTC. Amino acid sequence: CATSDLSAPPREQFF.

The rearrangement links TRBV4-1 to TRBJ1-2; D may be TRBD1 (6 bases). V was cut by 6 bases and J by 0 bases, with 20 bases left in between. The CDR3 has 17 residues. The germline gives CDR1 MGHRA, CDR2 YSYEKL. CDR3 sequence: CASSNYREKRPNYGYTF. The CDR3 bases are TGCGCCAGCAGTAATTACAGGGAAAAACGTCCTAACTATGGCTACACCTTC.

V gene TRBV7-2 combines with J gene TRBJ1-6; unclear D gene. The CDR3 has 13 amino acids. The germline gives CDR1 SGHTA, CDR2 FQGNSA. V shed 2 bases and J shed 7 bases, with 6 bases lying between them. CDR3 nucleotide sequence: TGTGCCAGCAGCTTATTATGGAATTCACCCCTCCACTTT. This encodes CASSLLWNSPLHF.

The chain uses TRBV5-1 and TRBJ1-2, with no clear D. Germline loops: CDR1 SGHRS, CDR2 YFSETQ. The V end lost 2 bases, the J end lost 8 bases, and 13 bases lay between the germline ends. This CDR3 comprises 13 residues. DNA for the CDR3: TGCGCCAGCAGCTTTACAGCAACTAGGGGCTACACCTTC. Its protein is CASSFTATRGYTF.

The rearrangement links TRBV7-3 to TRBJ2-2; the match to TRBD2 covers 8 bases. J lost 8 bases, V lost 5 bases, and 4 bases had no gene match. The CDR3 has 13 residues. Germline CDR1 and CDR2: SGHTA and FQGTGA. In nucleotides, the CDR3 is TGTGCCAGCAGCCCCGGGAGGGAAGGGGAGCTGTTTTTT. This gives the protein CASSPGREGELFF.

The CDR3 region has the DNA TGTGCCAGCAGTGAATGGGCCCCACAGTACAATGAGCAGTTCTTC. Its protein is CASSEWAPQYNEQFF. The J gene is TRBJ2-1, the V gene TRBV2; D is unclear. V lost 2 bases to trimming and J lost 4 bases, with 12 bases between them. CDR1 is SNHLY, CDR2 FYNNEI, per germline. CDR3 length: 15 residues.

The chain joins TRBV4-2 to TRBJ2-7, with D perhaps matching TRBD1 (5 bases). CDR1 is LGHNA, CDR2 YNFKEQ, per germline. Trimming removed 1 base at V and 4 bases at J, with 11 bases between. The CDR3 sequence is 14 residues long. CDR3 amino acids: CASSQVGHGYEQYF. The CDR3 coding sequence is TGTGCCAGCAGCCAAGTGGGGCACGGGTACGAGCAGTACTTC.

This sequence joins TRBV5-1 and TRBJ2-5; D perhaps matches TRBD2 (6 bases). The germline V gene encodes CDR1 SGHRS and CDR2 YFSETQ. The V end lost 4 bases, the J end lost 1 base, and 17 bases lay between the germline ends. This CDR3 spans 16 amino acids. DNA of the CDR3: TGCGCCAGCAGCCTGGGGGGTAGCGGTCCCCAAGAGACCCAGTACTTC. As protein: CASSLGGSGPQETQYF.

The gene calls are TRBV7-9 and TRBJ1-3; D gene uncertain. This CDR3 is built from 13 residues. CDR1 is SEHNR and CDR2 is FQNEAQ in the germline V gene (reference sequence). Trimming removed 1 base at V and 4 bases at J, with 5 bases between. CDR3: CASSLEVGNTIYF. As DNA, the CDR3 is TGTGCCAGCAGCTTAGAAGTCGGAAACACCATATATTTT.

The J gene is TRBJ2-1, the V gene TRBV24-1; no clear D gene. V lost 2 bases, J lost 11 bases, and 12 bases lay in between. CDR1 and CDR2 from the germline V gene are KGHDR and SFDVKD. There are 13 residues in the CDR3. CDR3 amino acids: CATSDWPDAKQFF. The CDR3 coding sequence is TGTGCCACCAGTGATTGGCCGGACGCTAAGCAGTTCTTC.

The chain joins TRBV10-3 to TRBJ1-2; maybe TRBD1 (5 bases). The V gene's germline CDR1 is ENHRY and CDR2 SYGVKD. The CDR3 consists of 12 residues. The ends were cut back, 6 bases at V and 4 bases at J, with 9 bases in the middle. The CDR3: CAIREGTYGYTF. The CDR3 DNA follows: TGTGCCATCAGGGAAGGGACCTATGGCTACACCTTC.

This chain uses TRBV6-4 with TRBJ1-6; 7 bases agree with TRBD1. After removal of 6 bases from V and 7 bases from J, the junction contained 6 bases not matched to a gene. Germline CDR1 MRHNA, CDR2 SNTAGT. CDR3 length: 14 residues. The CDR3 reads CASSTGTENSPLHF. CDR3 nucleotides: TGTGCCAGCAGCACCGGGACAGAGAATTCACCCCTCCACTTT.

The chain links TRBV19 to TRBJ2-7, with D tentatively TRBD1 (6 bases). This CDR3 is 20 amino acids long. Germline values: CDR1 LNHDA, CDR2 SQIVND (reference sequence). Trimming left V 4 bases short and J 1 base short, with 29 bases between. CDR3 sequence (DNA): TGTGCCAGTAGTAGGCAATTCCTACCAGGACAGAGAAGGCGGTCCTACGAGCAGTACTTC. It codes for CASSRQFLPGQRRRSYEQYF.

The chain carries TRBV4-1 and TRBJ1-2, with TRBD1 as a possible D gene (6 bases). Germline CDR1 and CDR2: MGHRA and YSYEKL. V lost 0 bases and J lost 6, with 14 bases in between. The CDR3 totals 15 residues. Here the CDR3 DNA reads TGCGCCAGCAGCCAAGAGTATACAGGGAACGATGGCTACACCTTC. Residues: CASSQEYTGNDGYTF.

V usage is TRBV9 and J usage is TRBJ2-3; D perhaps matches TRBD2 (5 bases). CDR3 size: 15 residues. Per the germline V gene, CDR1 is SGDLS and CDR2 is YYNGEE. V gave up 0 bases and J gave up 0 bases, with 8 bases separating them. The CDR3 spells CASSVVALSTDTQYF. DNA of the CDR3: TGTGCCAGCAGCGTAGTAGCGTTAAGCACAGATACGCAGTATTTT. The complete variable domain, with remaining parts taken from reference TRBV9 and TRBJ2-3, reads DSGVTQTPKHLITATGQRVTLRCSPRSGDLSVYWYQQSLDQGLQFLIQYYNGEERAKGNILERFSAQQFPDLHSELNLSSLELGDSALYFCASSVVALSTDTQYFGPGTRLTVL.

This clone was picked up one time. The chain recombines TRBV3-1 (or the pseudogene TRBV3-2) with TRBJ1-1; 8 bases align to TRBD1. The CDR3 runs 16 residues. V gave up 3 bases and J gave up 0 bases; unmatched junction bases: 6. Germline CDR1 is LGHDT and CDR2 is YNNKEL (reference sequence). CDR3 nucleotide sequence: TGTGCCAGCAGCCACAGGGGGCTCGGCGTGAACACTGAAGCTTTCTTT. It codes for CASSHRGLGVNTEAFF.

The J gene is TRBJ1-1, the V gene TRBV11-2, with D perhaps matching TRBD1 (5 bases). This CDR3 region has 17 residues. Germline-derived CDR1 and CDR2 are SGHAT and FQNNGV. The V gene lost 1 base and the J gene lost 4 bases, with 19 bases spanning the gap. CDR3 in DNA: TGTGCCAGCAGCTTAGTTAGGGGACCTACCTCGGGCACTGAAGCTTTCTTT. Translating gives CASSLVRGPTSGTEAFF.

The genes are TRBV5-1 and TRBJ2-7, with a tentative D call TRBD1 (6 bases). The germline V gene encodes CDR1 SGHRS and CDR2 YFSETQ. The CDR3 runs 17 residues. The V gene lost 2 bases and the J gene lost 1 base, with 19 bases spanning the gap. The CDR3 coding sequence is TGCGCCAGCAGCTTCGATAGTACAGGGTACGTGTCCTACGAGCAGTACTTC. It codes for CASSFDSTGYVSYEQYF.

This rearrangement joins TRBV28 to TRBJ2-7; D not certain. The CDR3 is made up of 14 amino acids. The germline gives CDR1 MDHEN, CDR2 SYDVKM. Deletions cut 4 bases from V and 2 bases from J, with 12 bases between. CDR3: CASSSRVNPYEQYF. Written as DNA, the CDR3 is TGTGCCAGCAGTTCTCGGGTCAACCCCTACGAGCAGTACTTC.

This clone was counted a few times. Germline and junction disagree at one end, which may indicate a read error. This sequence joins TRBV5-5 and TRBJ1-2, with TRBD1 identical over 8 bases. Per germline, CDR1 SGHKS and CDR2 YYEKEE (reference sequence). The CDR3 spans 13 residues. The CDR3 reads CATSRGHNYGYTF. The DNA for the CDR3 is TGTGCCACCAGCAGGGGGCATAACTATGGCTACACCTTC.